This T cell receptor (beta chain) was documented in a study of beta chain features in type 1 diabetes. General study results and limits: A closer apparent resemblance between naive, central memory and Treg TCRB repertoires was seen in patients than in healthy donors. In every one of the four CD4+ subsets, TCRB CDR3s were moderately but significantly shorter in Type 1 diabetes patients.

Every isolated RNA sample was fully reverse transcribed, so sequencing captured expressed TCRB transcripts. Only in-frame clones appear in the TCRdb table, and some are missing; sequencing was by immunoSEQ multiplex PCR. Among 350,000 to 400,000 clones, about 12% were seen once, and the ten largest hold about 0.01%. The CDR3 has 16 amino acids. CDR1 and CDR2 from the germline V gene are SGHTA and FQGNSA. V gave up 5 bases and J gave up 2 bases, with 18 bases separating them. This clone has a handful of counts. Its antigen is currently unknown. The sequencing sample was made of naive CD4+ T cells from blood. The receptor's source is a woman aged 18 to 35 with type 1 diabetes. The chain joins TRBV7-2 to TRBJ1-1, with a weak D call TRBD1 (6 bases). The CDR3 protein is CASSPAFGRGNTEAFF. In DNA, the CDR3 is TGTGCCAGCAGCCCCGCATTCGGCAGGGGAAACACTGAAGCTTTCTTT.